This record looks at one TCR beta chain sequence and its context. The antigen this receptor binds is unknown. Base qualities are not provided; no much larger clone lies one nucleotide away. This specimen comes from a study of shared clonotypes between healthy human individuals (dated by TCRdb to between 2020 and 2021). Regarding the study in general: The cohort included three men and a couple of women between 18 and 49 years of age. For each donor, CD4 naive and CD4 memory were each given three plates, CD8 naive was given two plates, and CD8 memory was given one plate. The study deeply sequenced blood TCR repertoires of about 5 healthy adults to estimate repertoire size and the extent of clonotype sharing between individuals. To increase sequencing depth and limit assay-specific biases, different laboratories used diverse techniques to prepare libraries and sequence TCR repertoires. Each donor's leukapheresis produced roughly between roughly 0.85 and 9.5 billion PBMCs.

Points the paper makes about the study in general: The genetic and exposure-history diversity represented was limited by the small number of donors. Pairwise subsampling indicated that sequencing depth was expected to affect the degree of clonotype sharing among donors. Rarefaction of sorted-subset datasets indicated incomplete sequencing despite the large sequencing depth. Across a few donors, approximately 4.6% of naive CD4, more than 3% of naive CD8, under 2.5% of memory CD4, and 0.4% to 0.45% of memory CD8 clonotypes were shared. Sampling was limited to blood, and TCR repertoires in tissue likely differ from TCR repertoires in blood. Higher generation probabilities were observed for clonotypes shared by all four sorted-subset donors than for non-shared clonotypes. Estimated clonotype richness was generally larger for naive than for memory subsets.

Donors were healthy HIV-negative adults with no recently reported acute infections or vaccinations. Only Caucasian adults living in Nashville, Tennessee, USA were represented among the donors. Magnetic negative selection was used to enrich CD4+ T cells, after which naive cells were positively selected on CD45RA and the negative fraction became the memory subset. Blood was collected by leukapheresis, and PBMCs were isolated by Ficoll-Histopaque density gradient centrifugation and then cryopreserved in liquid nitrogen vapor phase. Analytical flow cytometry was used to check the purity and quantity of every magnetically sorted T cell population. Each sorted fraction had its genomic DNA isolated and then quantified by UV absorbance on a Nanodrop 2000c. V is clipped by 3 bases and J by 6 bases, and the sequence between their germline boundaries is 12 bases long. Measured from the cysteine to the phenylalanine, the CDR3 is 13 residues long. Solely the CDR3 DNA is kept, with 39 bases framed from the first base. From a lookup of the germline V gene (reference sequence), CDR1 and CDR2 are SGHKS and YYEKEE.

TCR CDR3 regions were amplified from genomic DNA by multiplex PCR using the deep immunoSEQ assay. Extracted genomic DNA from each cell subset was distributed evenly across all wells of several immunoSEQ 96-well plates, and each plate was treated as a replicate. Each replicate PCR for sorted subsets received around 210 ng genomic DNA, equal to tens of thousands of T cell genomes. The purified libraries were quantified using a Qubit 3.0 fluorometer, sized with a Bioanalyzer 2100, and then quantified again using the KAPA Library Quantification kit. Every immunoSEQ 96-well plate was sequenced on a separate single-read 150-cycle Illumina NextSeq 550 flow cell. The authors processed their data as follows. The immunoSEQ output contained only junctional sequences without quality scores, so filtering could not match that applied to full-length reads. To assign V/J genes and CDR3, sequences were annotated against IMGT germline references using PyIR, a Python wrapper for IgBLAST v1.9. Reads were filtered out if the reads had weak V/J assignments (E-value above 1e-6), no CDR3, stop codons, out-of-frame junctions, or ambiguous translated residues. V3J clonotypes were defined by identical inferred V gene, J gene, and CDR3 amino acid sequence. Percentage overlap between repertoires was computed as shared unique clonotypes divided by the size of the smaller repertoire. Repertoire richness was assessed with RTK rarefaction, the Chao1 estimator, and Recon v2.1 estimates of unobserved clonotypes. Generation probabilities for all TCRbeta clonotypes obtained by the gDNA method from a handful of donors were computed using OLGA. Imported from immuneACCESS, the table was reduced by TCRdb to in-frame sequences with V and J called. These copies leave out some clones; in studies compared against another copy, an unresolved V gene accounts for under half, and the cause of the remainder is not known. V and J calls and clone size are given by that table; D and trimming were obtained from the DNA. This sample has millions of clones in its table, and approximately 90% of those were observed once. The ten largest clonotypes hold about 0.13% of the sample.

The rearranged chain carries TRBV5-5 and TRBJ1-2, with the D segment identity uncertain. The TCR originated in a man between 18 and 35 years old in good health. The sample consisted of naive CD4+ T cells sorted from blood. Explained via the paper, the cell subset or site label denotes: CD45RA+ positively selected. The nucleotide sequence is given as TGTGCCAGCAGCTCCGGACCTACAGATGGCTACACCTTC. It specifies CASSSGPTDGYTF.